This TCR beta chain was captured in a study of blood T cells in healthy people across ages (dated by TCRdb to the mid-2010s). For context, the study as a whole: In model experiments, roughly one uniquely barcoded TCR beta cDNA molecule per two T cells was captured by template switching. To track age-related changes in TCR beta repertoire diversity, the study relied on deep sequencing normalized with unique cDNA molecular identifiers. The donors were divided into four age groups: young (average about 16 years), middle-aged (approximately 41), aged (about 56) and long-lived (around 80). To avoid experimental bias, donors of different ages were spread randomly across the sequencing lanes. Using the same blood draw, the study looked at two additional independent replicas of 1 million unique cDNA reads for two donors, one aged 18 to 30 and the other aged 80 or older.

Spanning cysteine to phenylalanine, the CDR3 consists of 16 amino acids. The read is trimmed to its CDR3 DNA, 48 bases read in frame from base 1. Taken from the germline V gene, the CDR1 and CDR2 loops are ENHRY and SYGVKD. The V end loses 2 bases and the J end loses 8 bases, and a stretch of 21 bases separates them. The library came from 5' RACE. Sequenced on an Illumina HiSeq 2500. A second PCR of roughly 7 to 12 cycles was run with a J-beta primer mix and a sample-barcoded 5' primer. Each TCR beta cDNA molecule received a unique molecular identifier from a template-switch 5' adaptor carrying 12 random nucleotides. At least 2.5 million CDR3-containing paired-end reads were obtained from each sample. The Mint cDNA synthesis kit, primed by a TRBC-specific oligonucleotide, was used to synthesize first-strand cDNA from all RNA. All cDNA was treated with uracil-DNA glycosylase and then went through a first 18-cycle PCR with the universal primers M1SS and BC2_uni_R. In the paper's pipeline: For normalization, 1 million high-quality reads were randomly selected from each sample, with every read carrying a distinct molecular identifier. Instead of being binned into consensus sequences, reads with shared molecular identifiers were discarded. MiTCR, with a Q25 quality threshold and the strictest error-elimination algorithm, was used for CDR3 identification, clonotype clustering and error correction. A nonparametric unseen species model with Euler transformation was used to estimate a lower bound on total TCR beta diversity. The raw public reads went through TCRdb reprocessing: fastp at Q25, MiXCR clone calling, in-frame beta chains kept. Rows are unified per CDR3 protein, each entry keeping the most common DNA and genes. These V and J calls derive from TCRdb rather than the authors' analysis. The sample table records around 1.5 million distinct CDR3 sequences; roughly a third of these occur just once. The top ten clonotypes cover 10% to 12% of the sample.

The roughly 42 donors, aged about 6 to 90 years, were systemically healthy Caucasian individuals from Russia. Roughly 9 milliliters of peripheral blood were drawn from each donor into EDTA-treated Vacutainer tubes. Ficoll-Paque density-gradient centrifugation was used to isolate PBMCs, with at least 6 million obtained per sample. Trizol reagent was used to extract total RNA from the PBMCs, yielding at least 5 micrograms per sample. For every donor, an aliquot of PBMCs went through flow cytometry to measure the percentages of naive CD45RAhigh/CD27high T cells. Results the study describes overall, beyond this receptor: Total diversity estimates from one million sequenced T cells were considered lower bounds and underestimates. A strong correlation was found between observed TCR beta diversity and the percentage of naive T cells measured by flow cytometry. As age increased, observed TCR beta diversity per million T cells dropped in a roughly linear way, and a significant reduction was already evident by age about 40. Since profiling was done on bulk unsorted PBMCs, naive and antigen-experienced compartments could not be conclusively compared. Because donor CMV infection status was unknown, age-related changes in expanded clonotypes were potentially confounded. Compared with the aged group, more naive CD4+ T cells, fewer expanded clones and increased TCR diversity were shown by the long-lived group, suggesting age selection.

This clonotype was seen only a few times. Its antigen is unknown. No base quality information exists; no much larger clone differs at one position. Specimen: blood. This sequence was found in a woman in her 30s in good health. This chain joins TRBV10-3 to TRBJ1-2; TRBD1 is a weak D gene call, 6 bases matching. The CDR3 region has the sequence CAISEPEGWGPRGYTF. In nucleotides, the sequence is TGTGCCATCAGTGAGCCTGAGGGATGGGGGCCAAGGGGCTACACCTTC.